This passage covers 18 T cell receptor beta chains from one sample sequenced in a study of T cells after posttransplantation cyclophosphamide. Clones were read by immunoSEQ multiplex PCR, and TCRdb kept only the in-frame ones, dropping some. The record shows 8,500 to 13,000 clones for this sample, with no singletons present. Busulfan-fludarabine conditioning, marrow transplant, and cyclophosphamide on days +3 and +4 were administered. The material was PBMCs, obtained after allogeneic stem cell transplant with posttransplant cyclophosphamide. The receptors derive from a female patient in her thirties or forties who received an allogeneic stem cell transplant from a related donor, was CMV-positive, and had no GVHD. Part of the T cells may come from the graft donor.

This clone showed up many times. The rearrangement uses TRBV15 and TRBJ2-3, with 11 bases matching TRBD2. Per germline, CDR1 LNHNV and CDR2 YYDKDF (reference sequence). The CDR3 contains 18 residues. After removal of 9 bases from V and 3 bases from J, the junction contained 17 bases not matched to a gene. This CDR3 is CATRRLAGGSPITDTQYF. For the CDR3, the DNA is TGTGCCACTCGGCGCCTAGCGGGAGGTTCCCCTATTACAGATACGCAGTATTTT.

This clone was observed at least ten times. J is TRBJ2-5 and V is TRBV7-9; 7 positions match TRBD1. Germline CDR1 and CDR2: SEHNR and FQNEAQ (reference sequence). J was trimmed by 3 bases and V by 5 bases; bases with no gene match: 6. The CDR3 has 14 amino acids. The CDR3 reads CASSLGQAEETQYF. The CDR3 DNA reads TGTGCCAGCAGCCTCGGACAGGCGGAAGAGACCCAGTACTTC.

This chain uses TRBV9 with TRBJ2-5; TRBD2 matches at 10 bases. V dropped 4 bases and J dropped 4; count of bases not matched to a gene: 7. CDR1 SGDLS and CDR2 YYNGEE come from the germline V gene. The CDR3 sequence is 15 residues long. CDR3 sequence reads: CASSPSGGASETQYF. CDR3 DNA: TGTGCCAGCAGCCCGAGCGGGGGGGCCTCAGAGACCCAGTACTTC.

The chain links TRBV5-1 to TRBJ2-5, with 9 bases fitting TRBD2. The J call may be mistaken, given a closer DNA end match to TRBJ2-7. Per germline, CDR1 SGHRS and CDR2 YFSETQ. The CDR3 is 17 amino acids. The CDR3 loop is CASSLVASGDYIYEQYF. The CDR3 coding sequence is TGCGCCAGCAGCTTGGTGGCTAGCGGGGACTATATCTACGAGCAGTACTTC.

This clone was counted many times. In nucleotides, the CDR3 is TGTGCCAGCCAGGCAGGAGGGGCCGGGGAGACCCAGTACTTC. Protein: CASQAGGAGETQYF. The rearrangement uses TRBV6-6 and TRBJ2-5; TRBD2 might be the D (6 bases). The CDR3 has 14 amino acids. V was clipped by 8 bases and J by 5 bases, with 18 bases between them. CDR1 is MNHNY, CDR2 SVGAGI, per germline (reference sequence).

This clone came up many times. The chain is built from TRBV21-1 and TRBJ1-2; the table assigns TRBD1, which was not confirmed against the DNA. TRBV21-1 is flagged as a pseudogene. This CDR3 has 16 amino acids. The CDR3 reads CASSKDPGEINYGYTF. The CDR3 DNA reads TGTGCCAGCAGCAAAGACCCAGGGGAGATCAACTATGGCTACACCTTC.

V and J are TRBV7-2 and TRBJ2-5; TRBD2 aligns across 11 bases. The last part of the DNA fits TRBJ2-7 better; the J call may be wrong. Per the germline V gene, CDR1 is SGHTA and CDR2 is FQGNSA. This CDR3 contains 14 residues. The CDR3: CASSEGTSGYEQYF. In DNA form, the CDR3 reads TGTGCCAGCAGCGAGGGGACTAGCGGATACGAGCAGTACTTC.

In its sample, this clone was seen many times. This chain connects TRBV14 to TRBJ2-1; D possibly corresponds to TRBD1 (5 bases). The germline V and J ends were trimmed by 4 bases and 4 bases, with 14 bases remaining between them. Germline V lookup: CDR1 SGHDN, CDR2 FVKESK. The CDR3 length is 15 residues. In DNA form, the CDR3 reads TGTGCCAGCAGCCGCCAGGGAAATCTTTACAATGAGCAGTTCTTC. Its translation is CASSRQGNLYNEQFF. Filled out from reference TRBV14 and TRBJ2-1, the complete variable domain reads EAGVTQFPSHSVIEKGQTVTLRCDPISGHDNLYWYRRVMGKEIKFLLHFVKESKQDESGMPNNRFLAERTGGTYSTLKVQPAELEDSGVYFCASSRQGNLYNEQFFGPGTRLTVL.

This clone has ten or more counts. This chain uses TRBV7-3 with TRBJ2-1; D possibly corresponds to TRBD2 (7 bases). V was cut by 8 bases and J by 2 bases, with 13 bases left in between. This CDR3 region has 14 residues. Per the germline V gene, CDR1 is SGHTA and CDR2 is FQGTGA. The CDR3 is CASSRGATYNEQFF. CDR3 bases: TGTGCCAGCTCCCGGGGGGCGACCTACAATGAGCAGTTCTTC.

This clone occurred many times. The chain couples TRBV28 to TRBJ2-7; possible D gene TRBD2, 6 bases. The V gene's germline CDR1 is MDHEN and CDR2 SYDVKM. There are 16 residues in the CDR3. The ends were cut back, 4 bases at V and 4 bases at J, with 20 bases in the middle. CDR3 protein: CASSSAPWGGAYEQYF. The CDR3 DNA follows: TGTGCCAGCAGTTCCGCCCCGTGGGGAGGCGCATACGAGCAGTACTTC. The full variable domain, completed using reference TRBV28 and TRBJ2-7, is DVKVTQSSRYLVKRTGEKVFLECVQDMDHENMFWYRQDPGLGLRLIYFSYDVKMKEKGDIPEGYSVSREKKERFSLILESASTNQTSMYLCASSSAPWGGAYEQYFGPGTRLTVT.

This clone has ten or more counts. In nucleotides, the CDR3 is TGTGCCAGCAGTTTTGGTGGGCTAAGCACAGATACGCAGTATTTT. Translation: CASSFGGLSTDTQYF. The rearrangement links TRBV28 to TRBJ2-3; D remains ambiguous. The germline V gene has CDR1 MDHEN and CDR2 SYDVKM. The CDR3 runs to 15 residues. V was clipped by 3 bases and J by 0 bases, with 10 bases between them.

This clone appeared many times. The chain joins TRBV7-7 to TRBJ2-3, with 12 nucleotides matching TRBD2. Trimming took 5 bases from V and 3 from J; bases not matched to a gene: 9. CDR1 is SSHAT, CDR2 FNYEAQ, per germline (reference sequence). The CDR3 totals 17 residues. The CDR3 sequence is CASSPKSSGRATDTQYF. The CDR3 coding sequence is TGTGCCAGCAGCCCAAAATCTAGCGGGAGGGCAACAGATACGCAGTATTTT.

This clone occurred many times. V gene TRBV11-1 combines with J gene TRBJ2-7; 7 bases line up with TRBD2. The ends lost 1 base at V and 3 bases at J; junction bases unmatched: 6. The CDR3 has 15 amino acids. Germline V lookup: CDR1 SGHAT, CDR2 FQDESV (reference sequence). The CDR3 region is CASSLVPGTNYEQYF. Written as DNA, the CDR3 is TGTGCCAGCAGCTTAGTTCCCGGGACTAACTACGAGCAGTACTTC.

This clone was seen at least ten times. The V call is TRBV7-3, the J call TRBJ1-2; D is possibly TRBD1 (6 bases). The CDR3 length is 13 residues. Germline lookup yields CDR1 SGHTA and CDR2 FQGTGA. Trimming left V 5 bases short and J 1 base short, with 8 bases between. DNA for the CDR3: TGTGCCAGCAGCCAACAGGGTAACTATGGCTACACCTTC. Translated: CASSQQGNYGYTF.

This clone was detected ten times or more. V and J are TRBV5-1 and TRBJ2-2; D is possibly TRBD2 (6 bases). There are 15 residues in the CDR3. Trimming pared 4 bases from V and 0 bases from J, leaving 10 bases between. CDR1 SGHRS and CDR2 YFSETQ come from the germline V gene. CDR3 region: CASSLGLANTGELFF. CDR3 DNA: TGCGCCAGCAGCCTGGGACTCGCGAACACCGGGGAGCTGTTTTTT.

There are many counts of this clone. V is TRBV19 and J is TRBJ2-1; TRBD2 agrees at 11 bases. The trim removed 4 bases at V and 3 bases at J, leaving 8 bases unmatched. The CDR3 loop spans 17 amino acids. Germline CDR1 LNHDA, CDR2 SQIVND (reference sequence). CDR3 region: CASSTALLAGGYNEQFF. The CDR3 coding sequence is TGTGCCAGTAGTACAGCCCTTCTAGCGGGAGGCTACAATGAGCAGTTCTTC.

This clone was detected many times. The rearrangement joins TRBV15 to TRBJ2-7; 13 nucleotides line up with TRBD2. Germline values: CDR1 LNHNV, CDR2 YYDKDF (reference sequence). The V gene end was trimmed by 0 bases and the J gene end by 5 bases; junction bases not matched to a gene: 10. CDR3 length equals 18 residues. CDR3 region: CATSRDKLAGGPRNEQYF. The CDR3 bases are TGTGCCACCAGCAGAGATAAACTAGCGGGAGGGCCTAGGAACGAGCAGTACTTC.

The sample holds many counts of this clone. CDR3 amino acids: CASSLTGLSPNEQFF. CDR3 coding DNA: TGTGCCAGCAGTCTGACAGGGCTTAGCCCCAATGAGCAGTTCTTC. The genes are TRBV9 and TRBJ2-1; TRBD1 matches 7 bases. The CDR3 totals 15 residues. Per germline, CDR1 SGDLS and CDR2 YYNGEE. Losses at the gene ends were 5 bases for V and 6 bases for J; bases not matched to a gene: 11.